These T cell receptor beta chains were read from a single sample in a study of T cells expressing NK-cell markers. Reanalyzing the 5' RACE reads, TCRdb keeps one entry per CDR3 protein, without DNA. The sample includes roughly 430,000 distinct CDR3 sequences. Sequencing used blood T cells: a sorted CD56 or NKG2C T cell subset, CD4+ or CD8+ T cells, or bulk PBMC T cells (not recorded which). The receptors shown here come from a woman between 18 and 70 years old in good health. Both conserved end residues are part of each CDR3.

v_call	j_call	cdr3_aa
TRBV7-6	TRBJ2-3	CASSSPEAGVGGSTDTQYF
TRBV30	TRBJ2-3	CAWTLGVTDTQYF
TRBV2	TRBJ2-3	CASAPTAGVGTDTQYF
TRBV7-9	TRBJ2-1	CASSLARTIDNEQFF
TRBV7-6	TRBJ1-2	CASSWGAGGDSYGYTF
TRBV7-6	TRBJ2-3	CASSLVGGPISTDTQYF
TRBV4-3	TRBJ1-1	CASSLEGDTEAFF
TRBV20-1	TRBJ2-4	CSASRVEDRGSLAKNIQYF
TRBV30	TRBJ1-2	CAWSGRELRYGYTF
TRBV9	TRBJ2-5	CASSVGITVGEETQYF
TRBV5-5	TRBJ2-7	CASSSAGTGGNEQYF
TRBV20-1	TRBJ2-7	CSAGGTSGLVTYEQYF
TRBV15	TRBJ2-1	CATSRDFGGYNEQFF
TRBV1	TRBJ2-7	CTSSQGQPRSYEQYF
TRBV20-1	TRBJ2-3	CSLAGSTDTQYF
TRBV20-1	TRBJ2-3	CSAPGQGLTDTQYF
TRBV11-2	TRBJ2-2	CASSFWEAGELFF
TRBV29-1	TRBJ2-1	CSVEGLERGGYNEQFF
TRBV12-3/TRBV12-4	TRBJ1-4	CASSLAPTNEKLFF
TRBV7-3	TRBJ2-2	CASSEKQRETGELFF
TRBV12-3/TRBV12-4	TRBJ1-1	CASTQTGGITEAFF
TRBV20-1	TRBJ2-5	CSARDPRSGGARETQYF
TRBV7-9	TRBJ1-4	CASSFRGGALSEKLFF
TRBV7-9	TRBJ2-1	CASSLDRGWNEQFF
TRBV5-1	TRBJ2-1	CASSLSGGAADEQFF
TRBV7-9	TRBJ2-1	CASCGTSGYNEQFF
TRBV7-8	TRBJ1-5	CASSRQGAKDQPQHF
TRBV5-1	TRBJ2-5	CASSSDWGGGETQYF
TRBV7-9	TRBJ1-2	CASSPGGGVLAYTF
TRBV12-3/TRBV12-4	TRBJ1-1	CASSLRYGPMNTEAFF
TRBV28	TRBJ2-7	CASSFRSEQYF
TRBV19	TRBJ2-7	CASSMSGQGHEQYF
TRBV30	TRBJ1-5	CASRYSNQPQHF
TRBV21-1	TRBJ2-7	CASSALRDRGYEQYF
TRBV11-2	TRBJ2-1	CASSKRREGYSYNEQFF
TRBV7-2	TRBJ2-3	CASSLKRGISTDTQYF
TRBV7-2	TRBJ1-2	CASSSQQDSRYTF
TRBV5-1	TRBJ2-1	CASSSAGTVYNEQFF
TRBV15	TRBJ2-1	CATSTRGGSSYNEQFF
TRBV10-3	TRBJ1-2	CAIAGQGAPYGYTF
TRBV15	TRBJ2-7	CATSRDRGGGGDEQYF
TRBV5-5	TRBJ1-1	CASSLDYLNTEAFF
TRBV12-3/TRBV12-4	TRBJ2-1	CASSNDKGGVDEQFF
TRBV28	TRBJ1-4	CASSFPWTGEEKLFF